The entry below describes one TCR beta chain. The CDR3 runs 17 residues. The data were taken from a study of T cell changes during pregnancy in multiple sclerosis. Some clones are missing from TCRdb's copy, which holds only in-frame ones; the method was immunoSEQ multiplex PCR. The sample records 85,000 to 120,000 clones, 92% being singletons. The chain has TRBV21-1 and TRBJ1-4; the listed D gene, TRBD1, was not tested against the DNA. TRBV21-1 is tagged as a pseudogene. This clonotype was obtained from a female donor with multiple sclerosis, enrolled in a pregnancy study. The sequencing here drew on peripheral blood, taken after pregnancy. In DNA form, the CDR3 reads TGTGCCAGCAGCAACGTGTTGGACAGTCGATCTAATGAAAAACTGTTTTTT. It specifies CASSNVLDSRSNEKLFF.